Below, 2 T cell receptor beta chains from the same sample are listed, as sequenced in a study of vaccination effects on CD4 cells after COVID-19. Expansion of antigen-specific CD4+ T cells with viral peptide pools was carried out by the ViraFEST assay before sequencing. When around 10 days of culture had elapsed, CD4+ T cells were isolated. Sequencing was performed with immunoSEQ multiplex PCR; in TCRdb, only in-frame clones are kept and a portion is missing. Altogether roughly 11,000 clones are present, around 74% being singletons, with the ten largest covering around 24%. Their antigens remain unidentified. Source: CD4+ T cells from PBMCs cultured with HCoV-229E spike peptides, taken before COVID-19 vaccination. All receptors derive from a human donor who received a COVID-19 vaccine.

CDR3 coding DNA: TGTGCCAGCAGCCAATTTCGGGAGTACAGTTTCTACGAGCAGTACTTC. As protein: CASSQFREYSFYEQYF. The chain carries TRBV3-1 (or the pseudogene TRBV3-2) and TRBJ2-7, with a tentative D call TRBD2 (6 bases). CDR3 size: 16 residues. V lost 2 bases to trimming and J lost 3 bases, with 17 bases between them. Germline V gene data show CDR1 as LGHDT and CDR2 as YNNKEL (reference sequence).

This clone came up a few times. The CDR3 sequence is CATSDSGRGGGNQPQHF. The CDR3 nucleotides read TGTGCCACCAGTGATAGCGGGAGGGGGGGAGGCAATCAGCCCCAGCATTTT. The chain carries TRBV24-1 and TRBJ1-5; perhaps TRBD1 as D (6 bases). V was pared by 3 bases and J by 2 bases, with 16 bases between. The CDR3 covers 17 residues. Germline CDR1 is KGHDR and CDR2 is SFDVKD.